Following are 16 T cell receptor beta chains from one sample sequenced in a study of T cells in women clearing cervical HPV infection. Profiling relied on immunoSEQ multiplex PCR, and the TCRdb table lists in-frame clones only, not all of them. The ten most abundant clones cover 4.5% to 6% of a sample with under 45,000 clones. Sequencing was performed on blood buffy coat. These receptors all stem from a woman between 18 and 69 years old with a cervical HPV16 infection that either progressed to CIN3+ or cleared (not recorded which).

On this clone itself: The read terminates 3 residues before the CDR3 end, so the remaining end is supplied by the germline J gene. The gene calls are TRBV14 and TRBJ2-7, with D maybe TRBD2 (5 bases). Germline lookup yields CDR1 SGHDN and CDR2 FVKESK. This CDR3 has 12 amino acids. V shed 4 bases and J shed 3 bases, with 7 bases lying between them. Incomplete CDR3 DNA: TGTGCCAGCAGCCCGGACTTCTACGAG. Translating it yields CASSPDFYE. The whole CDR3 reads CASSPDFYEQYF. Using reference TRBV14 and TRBJ2-7 for the parts outside the CDR3, the full variable domain is EAGVTQFPSHSVIEKGQTVTLRCDPISGHDNLYWYRRVMGKEIKFLLHFVKESKQDESGMPNNRFLAERTGGTYSTLKVQPAELEDSGVYFCASSPDFYEQYFGPGTRLTVT.

About this clone itself: Read data end 3 residues before the CDR3 end; the end is taken from the germline J gene. The V call is TRBV6-2 or TRBV6-3, the J call TRBJ1-1; the match to TRBD1 covers 8 bases. There are 15 residues in the CDR3. Germline CDR1 is MNHEY and CDR2 is SVGEGT. After removal of 6 bases from V and 5 bases from J, the junction contained 11 bases not matched to a gene. CDR3 region: CASSYIQGASTEAFF. CDR3 DNA, as far as it was read: TGTGCCAGCAGCTACATCCAGGGGGCTTCGACTGAA.

In the case of this clone: The sequence runs out 3 residues before the end of the CDR3; the remainder is reconstructed from the germline J gene. The rearrangement uses TRBV30 and TRBJ2-2; D is undetermined. Germline assignment: CDR1 GTSNPN and CDR2 SVGIG (reference sequence). This CDR3 has 14 amino acids. V lost 2 bases and J 5 bases, leaving 12 bases between the germline ends. CDR3 loop: CAWSFEAVTGELFF. Incomplete CDR3 DNA: TGTGCCTGGAGTTTTGAAGCCGTGACCGGGGAG.

Turning to this clone: One end of the junction is discordant with germline, which a read error may explain. CDR3 DNA (partial): TGCGCCAGCAGCTTCCAGGGGGGCACCTTTGGGGCCAACGTC. Translated: CASSFQGGTFGANV. The full-length CDR3 reads as CASSFQGGTFGANVLTF. The chain employs TRBV4-2 and TRBJ2-6; tentative D call: TRBD1 (7 bases). Read coverage stops 3 residues before the CDR3 terminus; the germline J gene supplies the remainder. The CDR3 is made up of 17 amino acids. Germline-derived CDR1 and CDR2 are LGHNA and YNFKEQ.

Regarding this clone: The read stops 3 residues short of the end of the CDR3; the missing end is completed from the germline J gene. The genes are TRBV30 and TRBJ1-4; 8 bases align to TRBD1. Germline CDR1 reads GTSNPN; CDR2 reads SVGIG (reference sequence). Unmatched junction bases numbered 12, after V lost 5 bases and J lost 7 bases. The CDR3 length is 15 residues. The covered CDR3 bases are TGTGCCTGGGGGAGACAGGGGAGGGGTCGTGAAAAA. This encodes CAWGRQGRGREK. The CDR3 in its entirety is CAWGRQGRGREKLFF.

In the case of this clone: The read ends 3 residues before the CDR3 terminus; that terminus is restored from the germline J gene. The genes are TRBV14 and TRBJ2-2; 8 bases map to TRBD1. The germline V gene has CDR1 SGHDN and CDR2 FVKESK. The CDR3 runs to 15 residues. V gave up 4 bases and J gave up 5 bases; unmatched junction bases: 6. CDR3 DNA, as far as it was read: TGTGCCAGCAGCCTAGGACAGGGAAGAACCGGGGAG. This encodes CASSLGQGRTGE. In full, the CDR3 reads CASSLGQGRTGELFF.

To note about this clone: The read is 3 residues too short to cover the CDR3 end, so that end is filled in from the germline J gene. The genes are TRBV30 and TRBJ2-2; a weak D match, TRBD1 (6 bases). CDR1 is GTSNPN, CDR2 SVGIG, per germline (reference sequence). The CDR3 covers 16 residues. The CDR3 reads CAWSVRSARGESPLFF. The covered CDR3 bases are TGTGCCTGGAGTGTAAGGTCAGCCAGGGGCGAATCACCG.

The CDR3 sequence: CASSLQGTYEQYF. Partial CDR3 DNA: TGTGCCAGCAGCTTACAGGGTACCTACGAG. J is TRBJ2-7 and V is TRBV7-2; possibly TRBD1 for D (5 bases). The read terminates 3 residues before the CDR3 end, so the remaining end is supplied by the germline J gene. CDR1 is SGHTA and CDR2 is FQGNSA in the germline V gene. The CDR3 is 13 amino acids. The V end lost 2 bases, the J end lost 2 bases, and 7 bases lay between the germline ends.

Notes on this clone: The observed sequence ends 3 residues before the CDR3 terminus, with the missing tail filled in from the germline J gene. The chain has TRBV5-5 and TRBJ2-1; no firm D call. V was clipped by 1 base and J by 9 bases, with 11 bases between them. The V gene's germline CDR1 is SGHKS and CDR2 YYEKEE (reference sequence). The CDR3 contains 13 residues. The CDR3 is CASSLRLIGEQFF. The part of the CDR3 DNA that was read is TGTGCCAGCAGCTTGAGACTCATTGGTGAG.

Concerning this clone: Read coverage stops 3 residues before the CDR3 terminus; the germline J gene supplies the remainder. J is TRBJ2-1 and V is TRBV30; 7 nucleotides line up with TRBD1. The germline V gene has CDR1 GTSNPN and CDR2 SVGIG (reference sequence). The CDR3 has 15 residues. The V and J ends lost 4 bases and 6 bases, in that order; junction bases with no gene match: 12. The CDR3 DNA, read in part, is TGTGCCTGGACACCACGACAGGGACCTGGCAATGAG. It encodes CAWTPRQGPGNE. The whole CDR3 protein is CAWTPRQGPGNEQFF.

Comments on this clone: The read falls 3 residues short of the CDR3 end, and the missing part is taken from the germline J gene. V and J are TRBV20-1 and TRBJ2-2; D gene ambiguous. The CDR3 extends over 14 amino acids. V was pared by 3 bases and J by 5 bases, with 13 bases between. Germline V gene sequence: CDR1 DFQATT, CDR2 SNEGSKA (reference sequence). Partial CDR3 DNA: TGCAGTGCTAGGGGCAGAGGTGGAACCGGGGAG. Protein: CSARGRGGTGE. The complete CDR3 sequence is CSARGRGGTGELFF.

In the case of this clone: With the read ending 3 residues before the CDR3 end, the germline J gene is used to fill in that end. The V gene is TRBV5-6, the J gene TRBJ1-1; no reliable D call. Per the germline V gene, CDR1 is SGHDT and CDR2 is YYEEEE. The V gene lost 6 bases and the J gene lost 1 base, with 16 bases spanning the gap. The CDR3 is 15 residues long. The CDR3 spells CASTTSGRPNTEAFF. Partial CDR3 DNA: TGTGCCAGCACCACGTCGGGGAGGCCGAACACTGAA. Full variable domain (remainder filled in from reference TRBV5-6 and TRBJ1-1): DAGVTQSPTHLIKTRGQQVTLRCSPKSGHDTVSWYQQALGQGPQFIFQYYEEEERQRGNFPDRFSGHQFPNYSSELNVNALLLGDSALYLCASTTSGRPNTEAFFGQGTRLTVV.

With respect to this clone: Read data end 3 residues before the CDR3 end; the end is taken from the germline J gene. The chain recombines TRBV11-2 with TRBJ2-2, with D tentatively TRBD1 (6 bases). This CDR3 region has 14 residues. Germline loops: CDR1 SGHAT, CDR2 FQNNGV. V was trimmed by 6 bases and J by 4 bases, leaving 12 bases between them. CDR3 DNA, as far as it was read: TGTGCCAGCAGGGCGACAGGCGGCACCGGGGAG. Its translation: CASRATGGTGE. The whole CDR3 reads CASRATGGTGELFF.

Concerning this clone itself: The read stops 3 residues short of the end of the CDR3; the missing end is completed from the germline J gene. This sequence joins TRBV2 and TRBJ1-5, with TRBD1 matching 9 bases. The CDR3 loop spans 17 amino acids. After removal of 4 bases from V and 2 bases from J, the junction contained 9 bases not matched to a gene. Germline assignment: CDR1 SNHLY and CDR2 FYNNEI. The CDR3 region is CASSAWTGVFGNQPQHF. The CDR3 bases that were read are TGTGCCAGCAGTGCTTGGACAGGGGTTTTCGGCAATCAGCCC. The complete variable domain, with remaining parts taken from reference TRBV2 and TRBJ1-5, reads EPEVTQTPSHQVTQMGQEVILRCVPISNHLYFYWYRQILGQKVEFLVSFYNNEISEKSEIFDDQFSVERPDGSNFTLKIRSTKLEDSAMYFCASSAWTGVFGNQPQHFGDGTRLSIL.

To note about this clone: The observed sequence ends 3 residues before the CDR3 terminus, with the missing tail filled in from the germline J gene. V usage is TRBV6-2 or TRBV6-3 and J usage is TRBJ2-7, with a tentative D call TRBD2 (5 bases). Germline lookup yields CDR1 MNHEY and CDR2 SVGEGT. Trimming stripped 4 bases from V and 3 bases from J, with 13 bases between. The CDR3 runs to 14 residues. The CDR3 region is CASSSLGRVYEQYF. The covered CDR3 bases are TGTGCCAGCAGTTCCCTTGGGCGGGTCTACGAG.

With respect to this clone: The read finishes 3 residues shy of the CDR3 end, and the germline J gene is used to complete it. J is TRBJ1-4 and V is TRBV30; possible D gene TRBD1, 6 bases. V was cut by 2 bases and J by 3 bases, with 7 bases left in between. The germline V gene encodes CDR1 GTSNPN and CDR2 SVGIG (reference sequence). CDR3 size: 13 residues. The covered CDR3 bases are TGTGCCTGGAGTCCAGGGGCTAATGAAAAA. This codes for CAWSPGANEK. The whole CDR3 is CAWSPGANEKLFF.